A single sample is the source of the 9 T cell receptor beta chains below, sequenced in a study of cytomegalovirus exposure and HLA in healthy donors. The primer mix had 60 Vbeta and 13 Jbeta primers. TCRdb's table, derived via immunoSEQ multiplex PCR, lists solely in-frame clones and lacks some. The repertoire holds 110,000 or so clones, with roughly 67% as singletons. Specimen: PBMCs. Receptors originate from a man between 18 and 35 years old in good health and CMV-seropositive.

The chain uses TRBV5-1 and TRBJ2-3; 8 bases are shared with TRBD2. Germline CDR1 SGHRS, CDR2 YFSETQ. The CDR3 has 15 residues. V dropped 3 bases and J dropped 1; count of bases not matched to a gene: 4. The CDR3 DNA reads TGCGCCAGCAGCTCATACGGGGGGGGCACAGATACGCAGTATTTT. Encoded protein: CASSSYGGGTDTQYF.

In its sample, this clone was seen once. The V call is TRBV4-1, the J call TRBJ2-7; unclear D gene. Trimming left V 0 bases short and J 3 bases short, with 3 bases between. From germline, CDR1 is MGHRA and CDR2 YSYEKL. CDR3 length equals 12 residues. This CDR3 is CASSQENYEQYV. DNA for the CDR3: TGCGCCAGCAGCCAAGAGAACTACGAGCAGTACGTC.

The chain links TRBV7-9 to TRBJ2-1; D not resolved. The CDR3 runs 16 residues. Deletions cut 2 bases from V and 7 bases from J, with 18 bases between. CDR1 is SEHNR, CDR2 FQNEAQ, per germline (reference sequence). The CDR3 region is CASSLRFTDKSNEQFF. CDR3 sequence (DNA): TGTGCCAGCAGCTTAAGGTTCACAGATAAATCAAATGAGCAGTTCTTC.

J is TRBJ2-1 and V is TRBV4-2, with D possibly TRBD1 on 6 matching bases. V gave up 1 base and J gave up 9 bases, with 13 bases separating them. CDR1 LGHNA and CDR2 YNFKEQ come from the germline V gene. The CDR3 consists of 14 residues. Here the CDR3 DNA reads TGTGCCAGCAGCCAAGTTTGGGGGCAGGGTGAGCAGTTCTTC. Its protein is CASSQVWGQGEQFF.

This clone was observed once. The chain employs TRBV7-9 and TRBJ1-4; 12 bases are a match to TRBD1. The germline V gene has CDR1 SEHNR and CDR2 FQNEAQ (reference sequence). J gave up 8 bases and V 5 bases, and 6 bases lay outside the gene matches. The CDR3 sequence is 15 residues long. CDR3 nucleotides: TGTGCCAGCAGCGGGGGACAGGGGGCAGGGGAAAAACTGTTTTTT. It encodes CASSGGQGAGEKLFF.

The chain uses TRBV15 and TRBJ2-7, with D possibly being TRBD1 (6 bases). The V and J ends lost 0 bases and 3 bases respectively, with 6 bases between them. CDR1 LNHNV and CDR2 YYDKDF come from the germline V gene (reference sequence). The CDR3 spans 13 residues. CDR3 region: CATSRETGYEQYV. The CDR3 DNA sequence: TGTGCCACCAGCAGAGAGACAGGCTACGAGCAGTACGTC.

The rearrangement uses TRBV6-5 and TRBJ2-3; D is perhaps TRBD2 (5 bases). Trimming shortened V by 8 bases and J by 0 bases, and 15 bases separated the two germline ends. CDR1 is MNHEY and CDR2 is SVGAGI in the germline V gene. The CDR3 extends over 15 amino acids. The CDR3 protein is CASRLEAASTDTQYF. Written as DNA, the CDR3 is TGTGCCAGCCGCCTGGAAGCGGCAAGCACAGATACGCAGTATTTT.

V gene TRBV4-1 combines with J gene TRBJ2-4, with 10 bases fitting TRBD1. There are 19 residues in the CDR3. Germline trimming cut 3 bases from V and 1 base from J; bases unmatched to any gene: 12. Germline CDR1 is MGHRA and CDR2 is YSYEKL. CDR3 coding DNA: TGCGCCAGCAGCCAGCCACCGGGACAGGGGACAGCTGCCAAAAACATTCAGTACTTC. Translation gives CASSQPPGQGTAAKNIQYF.

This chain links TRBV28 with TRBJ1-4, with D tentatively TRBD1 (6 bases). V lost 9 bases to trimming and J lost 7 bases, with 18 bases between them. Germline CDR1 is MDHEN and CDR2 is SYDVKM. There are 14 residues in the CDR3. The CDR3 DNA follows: TGTGCCAGTTCCACGGGGGGGGCGCGTGAAAAACTGTTTTTT. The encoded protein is CASSTGGAREKLFF.